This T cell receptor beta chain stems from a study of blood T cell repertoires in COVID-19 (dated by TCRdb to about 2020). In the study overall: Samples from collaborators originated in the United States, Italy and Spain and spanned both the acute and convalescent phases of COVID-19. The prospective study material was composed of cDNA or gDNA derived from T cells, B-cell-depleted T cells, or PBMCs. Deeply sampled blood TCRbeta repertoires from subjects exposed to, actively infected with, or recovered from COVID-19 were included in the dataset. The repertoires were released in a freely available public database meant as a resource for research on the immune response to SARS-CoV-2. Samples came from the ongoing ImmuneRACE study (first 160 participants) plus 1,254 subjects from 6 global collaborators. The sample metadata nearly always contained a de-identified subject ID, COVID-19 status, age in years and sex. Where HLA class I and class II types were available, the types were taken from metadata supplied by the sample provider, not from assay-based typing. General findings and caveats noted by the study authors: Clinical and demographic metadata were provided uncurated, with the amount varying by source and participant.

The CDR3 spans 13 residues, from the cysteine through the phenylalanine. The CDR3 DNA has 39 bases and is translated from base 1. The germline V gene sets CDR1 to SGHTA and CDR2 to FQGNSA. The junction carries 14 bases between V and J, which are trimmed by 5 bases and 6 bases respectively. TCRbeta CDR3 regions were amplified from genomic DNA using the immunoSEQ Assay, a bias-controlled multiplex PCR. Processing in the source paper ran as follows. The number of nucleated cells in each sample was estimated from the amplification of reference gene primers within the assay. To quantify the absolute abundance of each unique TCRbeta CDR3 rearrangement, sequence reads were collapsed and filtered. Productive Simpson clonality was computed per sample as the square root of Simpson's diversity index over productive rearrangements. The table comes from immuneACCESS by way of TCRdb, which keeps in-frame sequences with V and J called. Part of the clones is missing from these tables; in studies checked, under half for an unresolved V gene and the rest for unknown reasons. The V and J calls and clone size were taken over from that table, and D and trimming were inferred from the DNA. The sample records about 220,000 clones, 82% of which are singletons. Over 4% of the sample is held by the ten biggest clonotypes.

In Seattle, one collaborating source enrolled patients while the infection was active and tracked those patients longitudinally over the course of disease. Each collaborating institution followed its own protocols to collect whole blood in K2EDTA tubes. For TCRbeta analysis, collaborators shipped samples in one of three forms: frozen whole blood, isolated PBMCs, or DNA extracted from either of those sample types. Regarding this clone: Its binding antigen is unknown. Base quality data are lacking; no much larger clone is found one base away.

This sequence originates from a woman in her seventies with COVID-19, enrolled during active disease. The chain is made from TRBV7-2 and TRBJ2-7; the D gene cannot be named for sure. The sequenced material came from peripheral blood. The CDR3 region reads CASSPRLPGEQYF. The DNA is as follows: TGTGCCAGCAGCCCCCGGCTGCCGGGCGAGCAGTACTTC.